What follows are 20 T cell receptor beta chains derived from one specimen sequenced in a study of blood T cells in healthy people across ages. A second PCR of 7 to 11 cycles used a sample-barcoded 5' primer and a J-beta primer mix. TCRdb fed the 5' RACE reads into MiXCR, producing one record per CDR3 protein. The data hold about 830,000 distinct CDR3 sequences, with 62% observed a single time. The sequencing sample was made of blood. Receptor source: a young man in good health.

This clonotype showed up just a few times. The gene calls are TRBV7-2 and TRBJ2-4, with 13 positions matching TRBD2. This CDR3 spans 17 amino acids. CDR1 is SGHTA and CDR2 is FQGNSA in the germline V gene. The V gene end was trimmed by 1 base and the J gene end by 7 bases; junction bases not matched to a gene: 7. Here the CDR3 reads CASSLDWTSGGVNIQYF. The CDR3 DNA follows: TGTGCCAGCAGCTTAGACTGGACTAGCGGGGGCGTCAACATTCAGTACTTC. Full variable domain (remainder filled in from reference TRBV7-2 and TRBJ2-4): GAGVSQSPSNKVTEKGKDVELRCDPISGHTALYWYRQSLGQGLEFLIYFQGNSAPDKSGLPSDRFSAERTGGSVSTLTIQRTQQEDSAVYLCASSLDWTSGGVNIQYFGAGTRLSVL.

This clonotype occurred once. A much larger clone is a single base away; this may be a read error. DNA of the CDR3: TGTGCCAGCAGTTTACAACCGGGTTCACGTACGCAGTATTTT. Its translation: CASSLQPGSRTQYF. This chain uses TRBV27 with TRBJ2-3; no firm D call. The CDR3 consists of 14 residues. The V end lost 2 bases, the J end lost 8 bases, and 14 bases lay between the germline ends. The germline gives CDR1 MNHEY, CDR2 SMNVEV (reference sequence).

This clonotype was seen a handful of times. The rearrangement uses TRBV20-1 and TRBJ2-7; D gene ambiguous. Trimming pared 1 base from V and 2 bases from J, leaving 3 bases between. Germline lookup yields CDR1 DFQATT and CDR2 SNEGSKA (reference sequence). There are 11 residues in the CDR3. CDR3 coding DNA: TGCAGTGCTAGAGTGACCTACGAGCAGTACTTC. Translating gives CSARVTYEQYF.

V gene TRBV3-1 combines with J gene TRBJ2-3; 8 bases fit TRBD2. Germline values: CDR1 LGHDT, CDR2 YNNKEL (reference sequence). J was trimmed by 4 bases and V by 2 bases; bases with no gene match: 5. The CDR3 is made up of 15 amino acids. The CDR3 nucleotides read TGTGCCAGCAGCCAACGGACTAGCCCCTCAGATACGCAGTATTTT. This translates into CASSQRTSPSDTQYF.

V and J are TRBV6-5 and TRBJ2-2; D is possibly TRBD2 (5 bases). CDR3 length: 14 residues. The V gene's germline CDR1 is MNHEY and CDR2 SVGAGI. The V and J ends lost 9 bases and 6 bases respectively, with 17 bases between them. The CDR3 region has the DNA TGTGCCAGTCATTCACTAGGTCTCTCCGGGGAGCTGTTTTTT. Its protein product is CASHSLGLSGELFF.

This chain connects TRBV6-5 to TRBJ2-3; 7 bases align to TRBD2. The V and J ends lost 6 bases and 6 bases, in that order; junction bases with no gene match: 9. The CDR3 has 14 amino acids. The germline V gene encodes CDR1 MNHEY and CDR2 SVGAGI. CDR3 coding DNA: TGTGCCAGCAGGGAGTGGGAGGGGAGGGATACGCAGTATTTT. This sequence encodes CASREWEGRDTQYF.

The rearrangement joins TRBV12-3 or TRBV12-4 to TRBJ2-7; D tentatively reads TRBD1 or TRBD2 (5 bases each). The J call may be in error: the DNA end matches TRBJ2-5 better. There are 15 residues in the CDR3. As DNA, the CDR3 is TGTGCCACCGCCGGGGTCTTCGGACATGGGGAGACCCAGTACTTC. It codes for CATAGVFGHGETQYF.

The chain employs TRBV5-1 and TRBJ2-5; possible D gene TRBD1, 6 bases. The CDR3 is 14 residues long. The germline V gene encodes CDR1 SGHRS and CDR2 YFSETQ. Between the trimmed V and J ends, which lost 4 bases and 7 bases, there was a span of 17 bases. CDR3 protein: CASSEGGQVGTQYF. The CDR3 nucleotides are TGCGCCAGCAGCGAAGGGGGTCAGGTTGGGACCCAGTACTTC.

This rearrangement joins TRBV7-9 to TRBJ2-1; 10 bases map to TRBD1. Germline CDR1 is SEHNR and CDR2 is FQNEAQ (reference sequence). Germline trimming cut 4 bases from V and 7 bases from J; bases unmatched to any gene: 7. This CDR3 region has 15 residues. CDR3 coding DNA: TGTGCCAGCAGCTCCCCGGACAGGGGGAGGAATGAGCAGTTCTTC. Translating gives CASSSPDRGRNEQFF. The whole variable domain, filled in from reference TRBV7-9 and TRBJ2-1, reads DTGVSQNPRHKITKRGQNVTFRCDPISEHNRLYWYRQTLGQGPEFLTYFQNEAQLEKSRLLSDRFSAERPKGSFSTLEIQRTEQGDSAMYLCASSSPDRGRNEQFFGPGTRLTVL.

The J gene is TRBJ2-3, the V gene TRBV20-1; a weak D match, TRBD1 (6 bases). This CDR3 spans 17 amino acids. Trimming stripped 5 bases from V and 6 bases from J, with 27 bases between. CDR1 is DFQATT and CDR2 is SNEGSKA in the germline V gene (reference sequence). The CDR3 coding sequence is TGCAGTGCTTATCGGGTGAAGGGTGGGGGCCCCACGGATACGCAGTATTTT. Protein product: CSAYRVKGGGPTDTQYF.

This chain joins TRBV29-1 and TRBJ1-4; possibly TRBD1 for D (5 bases). The CDR3 covers 13 residues. CDR1 is SQVTM and CDR2 is ANQGSEA in the germline V gene. V was cut by 6 bases and J by 8 bases, with 16 bases left in between. CDR3 amino acids: CSVHDSFGEKLFF. CDR3 coding DNA: TGCAGCGTCCATGACAGTTTTGGGGAAAAACTGTTTTTT.

This clonotype was counted between two and nine times. The chain has TRBV6-5 and TRBJ2-1; 10 positions match TRBD1. Germline V gene sequence: CDR1 MNHEY, CDR2 SVGAGI. This CDR3 is built from 13 residues. The V segment lost 6 bases and the J segment 6 bases; nucleotides outside the gene matches: 2. This CDR3 is CASRRTGGNEQFF. Here the CDR3 DNA reads TGTGCCAGCAGGCGGACAGGGGGCAATGAGCAGTTCTTC.

This clonotype has only a few counts. This chain uses TRBV7-9 with TRBJ2-6; the match to TRBD1 covers 9 bases. The CDR3 covers 20 residues. Per germline, CDR1 SEHNR and CDR2 FQNEAQ (reference sequence). The trim removed 5 bases at V and 0 bases at J, leaving 14 bases unmatched. The CDR3 region has the DNA TGTGCCAGCAGCCGGGCGGGACAGGGTTTTGGGAGCTCTGGGGCCAACGTCCTGACTTTC. Protein sequence: CASSRAGQGFGSSGANVLTF.

This clonotype was detected many times. The chain links TRBV3-1 to TRBJ2-5; D call uncertain. Trimming cost V 1 base and J 2 bases, with 5 bases left between them. This CDR3 contains 13 residues. The germline V gene has CDR1 LGHDT and CDR2 YNNKEL (reference sequence). CDR3 nucleotide sequence: TGTGCCAGCAGCCAAGGAGGACAAGAGACCCAGTACTTC. It encodes CASSQGGQETQYF.

The chain recombines TRBV3-1 with TRBJ1-2; TRBD1 matches 8 bases. V was clipped by 1 base and J by 6 bases; unmatched bases: 13. In germline, CDR1 is LGHDT, CDR2 YNNKEL (reference sequence). The CDR3 totals 17 residues. CDR3 amino acids: CASSQGTGTGFRHGYTF. The CDR3 region has the DNA TGTGCCAGCAGCCAAGGAACCGGGACAGGCTTTAGACATGGCTACACCTTC.

This CDR3 is CASSQDRGRGLGNEQFF. The CDR3 coding sequence is TGTGCCAGCAGCCAAGATCGGGGAAGGGGGCTCGGCAATGAGCAGTTCTTC. The V call is TRBV14, the J call TRBJ2-1; 7 nucleotides match TRBD1. The CDR3 loop spans 17 amino acids. Germline V gene data show CDR1 as SGHDN and CDR2 as FVKESK. Trimming removed 0 bases from V and 6 bases from J; junction bases left unmatched: 11.

The rearrangement joins TRBV4-2 to TRBJ2-1; tentative D call: TRBD2 (6 bases). Germline V lookup: CDR1 LGHNA, CDR2 YNFKEQ. Deletions cut 0 bases from V and 4 bases from J, with 13 bases between. The CDR3 is made up of 16 amino acids. CDR3 protein: CASSQETGLGYNEQFF. CDR3 sequence (DNA): TGTGCCAGCAGCCAAGAAACGGGACTTGGATACAATGAGCAGTTCTTC.

The chain recombines TRBV7-3 with TRBJ2-3; TRBD1 aligns across 7 bases. The CDR3 is 14 residues long. V dropped 5 bases and J dropped 7; count of bases not matched to a gene: 9. CDR1 is SGHTA and CDR2 is FQGTGA in the germline V gene. The DNA for the CDR3 is TGTGCCAGCAGCCCTGGGACAGTTCTGAATACGCAGTATTTT. As protein: CASSPGTVLNTQYF.

V is TRBV20-1 and J is TRBJ2-5; the D call may be TRBD1 or TRBD2 (6 bases each). The CDR3 totals 17 residues. CDR1 is DFQATT and CDR2 is SNEGSKA in the germline V gene (reference sequence). The V end was cut by 1 base, the J end by 9 bases, with 27 bases between. CDR3 loop: CSARATRELPRAGAQYF. CDR3 sequence (DNA): TGCAGTGCTAGAGCTACTCGGGAGCTCCCCCGGGCAGGGGCCCAGTACTTC.

The V call is TRBV11-1, the J call TRBJ2-1; 8 nucleotides agree with TRBD2. Unmatched junction bases numbered 6, after V lost 5 bases and J lost 12 bases. Germline lookup yields CDR1 SGHAT and CDR2 FQDESV (reference sequence). The CDR3 loop spans 12 amino acids. CDR3 in amino acids: CASSPMAGGQFF. The CDR3 region has the DNA TGTGCCAGCAGCCCAATGGCGGGGGGGCAGTTCTTC.